One sample yielded the 8 T cell receptor beta chains listed below, sequenced in a study of read filtering for tumor transcriptome and immune sequencing (dated by TCRdb to 2020 to 2022). TCRdb lists the instrument as Illumina HiSeq 4000. The Immunoverse kit was used to build TCR libraries from approximately 410 ng RNA, with molecular barcoded adaptors covering alpha/delta and beta/gamma chains. The public reads were quality trimmed at Q25 with fastp and then assembled into clones with MiXCR by TCRdb, keeping productive beta chains. Each entry merges the rows of one CDR3 protein and shows their most common DNA and genes. The sample table holds tens of thousands of distinct CDR3 sequences, of which 20% to 25% were seen once. Around 10% of the sample lies in the top ten. Sequencing was carried out using a population of CD138-negative cells sorted from bone marrow. Explained via the paper, the cell subset or site label denotes: bone marrow mononuclear cells depleted of CD138+ plasma/myeloma cells by negative magnetic selection. The receptor set was obtained from a donor at least 40 years old with multiple myeloma.

The table lists this clonotype with many counts. V and J are TRBV4-1 and TRBJ1-1; D is unresolved. This CDR3 is built from 14 residues. The V and J ends lost 0 bases and 1 base respectively, with 6 bases between them. Looked up from germline, CDR1 is MGHRA and CDR2 is YSYEKL. Here the CDR3 DNA reads TGCGCCAGCAGCCAAGATGTCGCGAACACTGAAGCTTTCTTT. Its protein product is CASSQDVANTEAFF.

As regards this clonotype: A read error is possible here, since a much larger clone lies one base away. This CDR3 fails to terminate in the conserved phenylalanine or tryptophan, so it likely reflects a read error. This chain links TRBV5-1 with TRBJ2-2; D unclear. This CDR3 has 15 residues. CDR1 SGHRS and CDR2 YFSETQ come from the germline V gene. Trimming removed 4 bases at V and 5 bases at J, with 15 bases between. The CDR3: CASSTLALITGELFL. CDR3 in DNA: TGCGCCAGCAGCACCCTGGCACTCATTACCGGGGAGCTGTTTCTT.

This clonotype came up many times. The V gene is TRBV5-6, the J gene TRBJ2-1; D might be TRBD1 (6 bases). CDR1 and CDR2 (germline): SGHDT, YYEEEE. Trimming left V 4 bases short and J 10 bases short, with 12 bases between. The CDR3 is made up of 12 amino acids. CDR3 nucleotide sequence: TGTGCCAGCAGCCAGGGGATTCGCGAGCAGTTCTTC. Residues: CASSQGIREQFF.

This clonotype was counted ten times or more. CDR3 amino acids: CASSQPGTGVAGELFF. The CDR3, as DNA: TGTGCCAGCAGCCAACCCGGGACAGGGGTGGCCGGGGAGCTGTTTTTT. This chain connects TRBV14 to TRBJ2-2; 10 bases align to TRBD1. From germline, CDR1 is SGHDN and CDR2 FVKESK. V shed 2 bases, J shed 6 bases, and the junction held 6 bases outside the gene matches. There are 16 residues in the CDR3.

This clonotype appeared many times. The V gene is TRBV10-3, the J gene TRBJ1-1; TRBD1 matches at 8 bases. The germline CDR1 and CDR2 sequences are ENHRY and SYGVKD. CDR3 length equals 14 residues. The V gene end was trimmed by 7 bases and the J gene end by 4 bases; junction bases not matched to a gene: 8. The CDR3 DNA reads TGTGCCATCAATCCGGACAGGGTGGGCACTGAAGCTTTCTTT. Translation: CAINPDRVGTEAFF.

This clonotype was detected only once. Just one base apart from a much larger clone, this may be a read error. V gene TRBV7-3 combines with J gene TRBJ1-1; D gene ambiguous. The CDR3 extends over 14 amino acids. The germline V gene has CDR1 SGHTA and CDR2 FQGTGA. Trimming removed 0 bases from V and 4 bases from J, with 9 bases in between. The CDR3, as DNA: TGTGCCAGCAGCTTAACTGTAGGAGGCACTGAAGCTTTCTTT. Its translation: CASSLTVGGTEAFF.

This clonotype was detected many times. The J gene is TRBJ2-5, the V gene TRBV7-9; no definite D call. Germline CDR1 reads SEHNR; CDR2 reads FQNEAQ (reference sequence). The CDR3 length is 11 residues. Trimming took off 0 bases at V and 10 bases at J, with 6 bases between the two ends. CDR3 residues: CASSLAWDQYF. The CDR3 nucleotides read TGTGCCAGCAGCTTAGCGTGGGACCAGTACTTC.

A note on this clonotype: This may be a read error: a much more frequent sequence differs by one nucleotide. This chain joins TRBV12-3 or TRBV12-4 and TRBJ2-7; D gene uncertain. This CDR3 is built from 12 residues. Written as DNA, the CDR3 is TGTGCCATCAGTTTTGTGGGGTACGAGCAGTACTTC. Residues: CAISFVGYEQYF.